These T cell receptor beta chains were read from a single sample in a study of cytomegalovirus exposure and HLA in healthy donors. Here immunoSEQ multiplex PCR was the method, and the copy in TCRdb shows in-frame clones only, minus some. Here the sample spans around 92,000 clones, about 84% being singletons. Sequenced material: PBMCs. The source is a young man in good health and CMV-seronegative. The CDR3 runs from the conserved cysteine through the conserved F or W. D genes are given only for firm matches. Not all rows give a size; the values are once, few, many and, for expanded clones, a class.

TRBV4-1,TRBD2,.,TRBJ2-7,CASSQWTSGGLIAGEQYF,TGCGCCAGCAGCCAATGGACTAGCGGGGGGTTAATAGCGGGCGAGCAGTACTTC
TRBV30,.,.,TRBJ1-4,CAWRWGGKAINEKLFF,TGTGCCTGGAGATGGGGAGGGAAGGCTATTAATGAAAAACTGTTTTTT
TRBV5-1,TRBD1,.,TRBJ2-5,CASSLDQGARVETQYF,TGCGCCAGCAGCTTGGATCAGGGGGCGCGCGTAGAGACCCAGTACTTC
TRBV11-2,.,.,TRBJ1-1,CASSPAGWGETEAFF,TGTGCCAGCAGCCCAGCGGGGTGGGGTGAGACTGAAGCTTTCTTT
TRBV25-1,.,few,TRBJ1-2,CASRALGEVGGYTF,TGTGCCAGCAGGGCTTTAGGGGAAGTTGGTGGCTACACCTTC
TRBV7-9,TRBD1,few,TRBJ1-5,CASSLGGQGNQPQHF,TGTGCCAGCAGCTTAGGGGGACAGGGCAATCAGCCCCAGCATTTT
TRBV18,.,.,TRBJ1-2,CASSPVGQNGYTF,TGTGCCAGCTCACCGGTTGGCCAAAATGGCTACACCTTC
TRBV5-1,TRBD1,few,TRBJ1-1,CASSGGGSNTEAFF,TGCGCCAGCTCTGGAGGGGGCTCGAACACTGAAGCTTTCTTT
TRBV19,TRBD1,.,TRBJ1-2,CASSISAGGYGYTF,TGTGCCAGTAGTATCTCTGCAGGGGGGTATGGCTACACCTTC
TRBV15,.,.,TRBJ2-1,CATSSRRTVNEQFF,TGTGCCACCAGCAGCAGACGGACTGTCAATGAGCAGTTCTTC
TRBV20-1,TRBD1,.,TRBJ2-1,CSADRVGEQFF,TGCAGTGCTGACAGGGTGGGTGAGCAGTTCTTC
TRBV19,TRBD1,.,TRBJ1-2,CASSSLTGGAGGYTF,TGTGCCAGTAGTAGTTTGACAGGGGGCGCGGGCGGCTACACCTTC
TRBV4-2,TRBD1,.,TRBJ1-1,CASSQVQGATNTEAFF,TGTGCCAGCAGCCAAGTACAGGGGGCCACGAACACTGAAGCTTTCTTT
TRBV6-1,.,.,TRBJ1-5,CASRDRGVDNQPQHF,TGTGCCAGCAGGGACAGAGGCGTTGACAATCAGCCCCAGCATTTT
TRBV9,.,.,TRBJ1-4,CASSPGVTHEKLFF,TGTGCCAGCAGCCCCGGGGTGACACATGAAAAACTGTTTTTT
TRBV9,.,.,TRBJ1-1,CASSPRTGEAFF,TGTGCCAGCAGCCCTCGAACAGGCGAAGCTTTCTTT
TRBV14,.,.,TRBJ2-4,CASSQPVANRALHIQYF,TGTGCCAGCAGCCAACCCGTAGCAAACAGGGCGTTACACATTCAGTACTTC
TRBV5-1,.,.,TRBJ2-5,CASSLVGEETQYF,TGCGCCAGCAGCTTGGTCGGGGAAGAGACCCAGTACTTC
TRBV27,.,.,TRBJ2-7,CASSSGHPMSEQYF,TGTGCCAGCAGTTCGGGACACCCCATGAGCGAGCAGTACTTC
TRBV27,TRBD1,once,TRBJ1-2,CASGTPGQGYGYTF,TGTGCCAGCGGGACCCCGGGACAGGGTTATGGCTACACCTTC
TRBV2,TRBD2,.,TRBJ2-1,CASSEVAGVSYNEQFF,TGTGCCAGCAGTGAAGTAGCGGGGGTGTCCTACAATGAGCAGTTCTTC
TRBV5-6,TRBD1,.,TRBJ1-2,CASSFVTGQIYGYTF,TGTGCCAGCAGCTTCGTAACGGGACAGATCTATGGCTACACCTTC
TRBV11-3,TRBD1,.,TRBJ1-1,CASSAGTGGSEAFF,TGTGCCAGCTCCGCCGGGACAGGGGGCTCCGAAGCTTTCTTT
TRBV10-3,TRBD1,.,TRBJ2-4,CAIASGTGRGGNIQYF,TGTGCCATCGCATCCGGGACAGGGAGGGGCGGAAACATTCAGTACTTC
TRBV14,TRBD2,.,TRBJ2-3,CASSTSGDTQYF,TGTGCCAGCAGCACTAGCGGAGATACGCAGTATTTT
TRBV7-6,TRBD2,.,TRBJ2-7,CASSLESSGYEQYF,TGTGCCAGCAGCTTAGAGTCTAGCGGCTACGAGCAGTACTTC
TRBV4-2,TRBD2,.,TRBJ2-1,CASSQEGLAGAYNEQFF,TGTGCCAGCAGCCAAGAGGGACTAGCGGGGGCTTACAATGAGCAGTTCTTC
TRBV7-3,TRBD1,.,TRBJ2-3,CASSYTGGPSTDTQYF,TGTGCCAGCAGCTACACAGGGGGACCTAGCACAGATACGCAGTATTTT
TRBV19,.,.,TRBJ1-2,CASSPHPLDWDYGYTF,TGTGCCAGTAGCCCCCACCCTCTCGACTGGGACTATGGCTACACCTTC
TRBV5-1,TRBD2,.,TRBJ2-5,CASSWEGSGDSGSQYF,TGCGCCAGCAGCTGGGAAGGAAGCGGGGATTCCGGGTCCCAGTACTTC
TRBV21-1,.,once,TRBJ2-2,CASTFARTSGGYNTGELFF,TGTGCCAGCACCTTTGCCCGGACTAGCGGGGGGTACAACACCGGGGAGCTGTTTTTT
TRBV4-1,.,.,TRBJ1-4,CASSRGGGLNEKLFF,TGCGCCAGCAGCCGCGGGGGGGGCCTTAATGAAAAACTGTTTTTT
TRBV7-9,.,.,TRBJ1-6,CASGGDSSYNSPLHF,TGTGCCAGCGGCGGGGATAGCTCCTATAATTCACCCCTCCACTTT
TRBV6-5,TRBD1,.,TRBJ1-1,CASSYRGQGAGTEALF,TGTGCCAGCAGTTACAGGGGACAGGGGGCTGGCACTGAAGCTCTCTTT
TRBV7-2,TRBD2,.,TRBJ2-3,CASSAFSGVPGGTQYF,TGTGCCAGCAGCGCCTTTAGCGGGGTCCCCGGGGGGACGCAGTATTTT
TRBV9,TRBD1,.,TRBJ2-2,CASSQGSGTANPNTGELFF,TGTGCCAGCAGCCAGGGCTCGGGGACAGCGAACCCGAACACCGGGGAGCTGTTTTTT
TRBV7-9,TRBD2,once,TRBJ2-7,CASSLVQLAGDEQYF,TGTGCCAGCAGCTTAGTGCAGCTAGCGGGTGACGAGCAGTACTTC
TRBV5-6,.,few,TRBJ2-5,CASSLGLRQETQYF,TGTGCCAGCAGCTTGGGCCTGCGACAAGAGACCCAGTACTTC
TRBV9,TRBD2,.,TRBJ2-1,CASSPPPSGSYEQFF,TGTGCCAGCAGCCCCCCCCCTAGCGGTTCCTATGAGCAGTTCTTC
TRBV10-3,.,.,TRBJ2-5,CAISLPGQKTQYF,TGTGCCATCAGTTTGCCGGGACAAAAGACCCAGTACTTC
TRBV30,.,.,TRBJ2-1,CAWKRGTGDNEQFF,TGTGCCTGGAAGAGGGGTACGGGGGATAATGAGCAGTTCTTC
TRBV2,TRBD1,.,TRBJ1-2,CASSDYGTGGGYTF,TGTGCCAGCAGTGACTACGGGACAGGGGGTGGCTACACCTTC
TRBV5-1,.,.,TRBJ2-7,CASSLAGQGAHEQYF,TGCGCCAGCAGCTTGGCAGGTCAGGGTGCCCACGAGCAGTACTTC
TRBV2,TRBD2,few,TRBJ2-7,CASSDGLAQQYF,TGTGCCAGCAGTGACGGACTAGCACAGCAGTACTTC
TRBV6-6,.,few,TRBJ2-1,CASSSDTLSYNEQFF,TGTGCCAGCAGTTCAGACACACTCTCCTACAATGAGCAGTTCTTC
TRBV9,TRBD2,.,TRBJ2-3,CASSVGAGGLRYTDTQYF,TGTGCCAGCAGCGTAGGGGCGGGGGGGCTCCGTTACACAGATACGCAGTATTTT
TRBV19,TRBD1,.,TRBJ2-7,CASSVWAGIDRGEQYF,TGTGCCAGTAGTGTTTGGGCAGGGATCGACAGGGGCGAGCAGTACTTC
TRBV5-1,TRBD1,.,TRBJ2-1,CASSLAAGGLNEQFF,TGCGCCAGCAGCTTGGCCGCAGGGGGCCTCAATGAGCAGTTCTTC
TRBV18,.,.,TRBJ1-5,CASSPSFNQPQHF,TGTGCCAGCTCACCATCGTTCAATCAGCCCCAGCATTTT
TRBV9,.,few,TRBJ2-7,CASSVGQSYEQYF,TGTGCCAGCAGCGTCGGACAGAGCTACGAGCAGTACTTC
TRBV5-5,.,.,TRBJ2-5,CASSLGHGVYPETQYF,TGTGCCAGCAGCTTGGGGCACGGGGTCTACCCAGAGACCCAGTACTTC
TRBV29-1,TRBD1,.,TRBJ2-7,CSVALNRGSYEQYF,TGCAGCGTTGCCCTGAACAGGGGTTCCTACGAGCAGTACTTC
TRBV11-2,.,.,TRBJ1-1,CASRPFTGNTEAFF,TGTGCCAGCAGACCCTTCACAGGTAACACTGAAGCTTTCTTT
TRBV7-9,.,.,TRBJ2-3,CASSPDLASTDTQYF,TGTGCCAGCAGCCCTGACTTGGCTAGCACAGATACGCAGTATTTT